These 21 T cell receptor beta chains came from one sample sequenced in a study of blood T cell repertoires in COVID-19. The table came from immunoSEQ multiplex PCR; TCRdb's copy has only in-frame clones and leaves some out. Among about 490,000 clones listed, approximately 85% were seen once. Material for sequencing was peripheral blood. Receptors were obtained from a human donor in a cohort sampled during active COVID-19.

This chain connects TRBV18 to TRBJ2-7, with D unresolved. Germline lookup yields CDR1 KGHSH and CDR2 LQKENI. The CDR3 spans 12 residues. V was trimmed by 3 bases and J by 0 bases, leaving 3 bases between them. In DNA, the CDR3 is TGTGCCAGCTCACCTCGCTCCTACGAGCAGTACTTC. It is translated as CASSPRSYEQYF.

This rearrangement joins TRBV27 to TRBJ1-6; 12 bases are a match to TRBD1. The V and J ends lost 11 bases and 7 bases, in that order; junction bases with no gene match: 6. Germline V gene lookup returns CDR1 MNHEY and CDR2 SMNVEV (reference sequence). This CDR3 comprises 14 residues. CDR3 in DNA: TGTGCCGGGGGGGACAGGGGGCCAAATTCACCCCTCCACTTT. Its protein product is CAGGDRGPNSPLHF.

The chain uses TRBV5-1 and TRBJ2-1; 13 bases map to TRBD2. Per germline, CDR1 SGHRS and CDR2 YFSETQ. V was clipped by 0 bases and J by 7 bases; unmatched bases: 7. There are 17 residues in the CDR3. CDR3 DNA sequence: TGCGCCAGCAGCTTGGGAACTAGCGGGAGGGCCGGGAATGAGCAGTTCTTC. Its protein product is CASSLGTSGRAGNEQFF.

The chain couples TRBV25-1 to TRBJ2-2; 14 bases are shared with TRBD2. V lost 4 bases to trimming and J lost 7 bases; unmatched junction nucleotides: 2. The CDR3 spans 15 residues. Germline V gives CDR1 MGHDK, CDR2 SYGVNS. Written as DNA, the CDR3 is TGTGCCAGCAGTGGACTAGCGGGAGGGATCGGGGAGCTGTTTTTT. Translated: CASSGLAGGIGELFF.

The chain combines TRBV7-9 with TRBJ1-5; no firm D call. Germline assignment: CDR1 SEHNR and CDR2 FQNEAQ (reference sequence). The CDR3 loop spans 19 amino acids. The germline V and J ends were trimmed by 1 base and 0 bases, with 19 bases remaining between them. CDR3 amino acids: CASSLEGGDLMYSNQPQHF. The DNA for the CDR3 is TGTGCCAGCAGCTTAGAAGGTGGAGACCTGATGTATAGCAATCAGCCCCAGCATTTT.

This rearrangement joins TRBV6-5 to TRBJ2-3, with TRBD1 matching over 9 bases. Per germline, CDR1 MNHEY and CDR2 SVGAGI. The junction had 8 bases not matched to a gene; V was cut back by 6 bases and J by 4 bases. This CDR3 comprises 15 residues. For the CDR3, the DNA is TGTGCCAGCAGAGTGGACAGGGGACCCCCAGATACGCAGTATTTT. Its protein product is CASRVDRGPPDTQYF.

The chain couples TRBV14 to TRBJ2-2; no firm D call. From germline, CDR1 is SGHDN and CDR2 FVKESK. The CDR3 length is 17 residues. The V gene lost 1 base and the J gene lost 1 base, with 13 bases spanning the gap. The CDR3, as DNA: TGTGCCAGCAGCCAAGTTGTCAGATCTGAGAACACCGGGGAGCTGTTTTTT. This sequence encodes CASSQVVRSENTGELFF.

In the case of this clone: One end of the junction does not line up with germline, which may come from a read error. The gene calls are TRBV7-9 and TRBJ1-1; 8 bases are shared with TRBD1. The CDR3 runs 14 residues. Per the germline V gene, CDR1 is SEHNR and CDR2 is FQNEAQ (reference sequence). CDR3 DNA sequence: TGTGCCAGCAGCTTAGCTTCAGGCGTGGGACAGGCCCGATTT. Amino acids: CASSLASGVGQARF.

The chain employs TRBV6-5 and TRBJ2-1, with TRBD2 identical over 14 bases. The germline CDR1 and CDR2 sequences are MNHEY and SVGAGI. The V segment lost 4 bases and the J segment 9 bases; nucleotides outside the gene matches: 5. CDR3 length: 15 amino acids. CDR3 bases: TGTGCCAGCAGTTTGGGACTAGCGGGAGAAACTGAGCAGTTCTTC. Its translation is CASSLGLAGETEQFF.

This sequence joins TRBV19 and TRBJ2-5; TRBD1 matches at 7 bases. Germline V CDR1 and CDR2: LNHDA, SQIVND (reference sequence). The V and J ends lost 6 bases and 5 bases, in that order; junction bases with no gene match: 6. CDR3 length equals 13 residues. As DNA, the CDR3 is TGTGCCAGTAGAGACAGGGCTGGTGAGACCCAGTACTTC. This sequence encodes CASRDRAGETQYF.

V usage is TRBV4-2 and J usage is TRBJ2-1; weak D call: TRBD1 (6 bases). V was pared by 2 bases and J by 4 bases, with 12 bases between. Germline V gene sequence: CDR1 LGHNA, CDR2 YNFKEQ. This CDR3 comprises 15 residues. The DNA for the CDR3 is TGTGCCAGCAGCCAAAGCAGGGGTCAATACAATGAGCAGTTCTTC. It is translated as CASSQSRGQYNEQFF.

The CDR3 is CASSEGQNRQFF. As DNA, the CDR3 is TGTGCCAGCAGTGAAGGACAGAATCGTCAGTTCTTC. This chain connects TRBV2 to TRBJ2-1, with D possibly being TRBD1 (5 bases). CDR1 is SNHLY and CDR2 is FYNNEI in the germline V gene. The length of the CDR3 is 12 residues. The ends were cut back, 1 base at V and 13 bases at J, with 11 bases in the middle.

The chain has TRBV6-1 and TRBJ1-3; D uncertain. V lost 1 base, J lost 1 base, and 8 bases lay in between. The CDR3 sequence is 15 residues long. Germline CDR1 is MNHNS and CDR2 is SASEGT. The CDR3 coding sequence is TGTGCCAGCAGTGAAGATCCGGGGTCTGGAAACACCATATATTTT. Translation gives CASSEDPGSGNTIYF.

This chain joins TRBV5-4 and TRBJ2-5; D perhaps matches TRBD2 (6 bases). This CDR3 contains 15 residues. With 4 bases removed from V and 2 bases from J, the gap between germline ends came to 15 bases. Looked up from germline, CDR1 is SGHNT and CDR2 is YYREEE (reference sequence). Written as DNA, the CDR3 is TGTGCCAGCAGCGGACCGGGAGAACGGCAAGAGACCCAGTACTTC. It specifies CASSGPGERQETQYF.

This sequence joins TRBV18 and TRBJ2-1, with 10 nucleotides matching TRBD2. Per the germline V gene, CDR1 is KGHSH and CDR2 is LQKENI. The CDR3 extends over 14 amino acids. Trimming took 8 bases from V and 2 from J; bases not matched to a gene: 3. DNA for the CDR3: TGTGCCAGCAGGGGGACTAGCGCCTACAATGAGCAGTTCTTC. Translation gives CASRGTSAYNEQFF.

The chain recombines TRBV27 with TRBJ1-4, with a weak D call TRBD1 (6 bases). Germline CDR1 MNHEY, CDR2 SMNVEV (reference sequence). The V end was cut by 2 bases, the J end by 7 bases, with 14 bases between. This CDR3 is built from 15 residues. CDR3 DNA sequence: TGTGCCAGCAGTTTAGGGGGGGCGGTGGGTGAAAAACTGTTTTTT. It yields the protein CASSLGGAVGEKLFF.

This clone was seen a single time. The chain joins TRBV25-1 to TRBJ2-7, with a weak D call TRBD2 (5 bases). V lost 3 bases, J lost 2 bases, and 11 bases lay in between. This CDR3 has 14 amino acids. Germline CDR1 MGHDK, CDR2 SYGVNS. CDR3 protein: CASSEASPPYEQYF. CDR3 nucleotides: TGTGCCAGCAGTGAGGCTAGCCCCCCCTACGAGCAGTACTTC.

As concerns this clone: This sample also contains other DNA sequences that code for the same CDR3. The chain joins TRBV19 to TRBJ1-1, with unresolved D. Trimming removed 6 bases from V and 0 bases from J, with 5 bases in between. Per germline, CDR1 LNHDA and CDR2 SQIVND (reference sequence). The CDR3 is 12 amino acids. The CDR3 sequence is CASSRVNTEAFF. CDR3 coding DNA: TGTGCCAGTAGCCGTGTGAACACTGAAGCTTTCTTT.

This chain links TRBV7-2 with TRBJ1-5; D uncertain. Germline CDR1 SGHTA, CDR2 FQGNSA. V was cut by 1 base and J by 11 bases, with 12 bases left in between. The CDR3 spans 13 residues. CDR3 amino acids: CASSLDPGQSQHF. Written as DNA, the CDR3 is TGTGCCAGCAGCTTAGACCCAGGCCAGTCCCAGCATTTT.

In its sample, this clone was seen a few times. V is TRBV11-3 and J is TRBJ2-1; tentative D call: TRBD2 (6 bases). V was cut by 4 bases and J by 4 bases, with 20 bases left in between. CDR3 length: 17 residues. Germline loops: CDR1 SGHNT, CDR2 YENEEA. The CDR3 DNA follows: TGTGCCAGCAGCTCAGGACCGCCAGCGGGCTTATACAATGAGCAGTTCTTC. Its translation is CASSSGPPAGLYNEQFF.

This chain uses TRBV6-6 with TRBJ2-3; the match to TRBD2 covers 11 bases. Trimming at V came to 4 bases and at J to 2 bases, leaving 5 bases not matched to a gene. In germline, CDR1 is MNHNY, CDR2 SVGAGI (reference sequence). The CDR3 contains 16 residues. CDR3 in amino acids: CASSSTTSGDTDTQYF. As DNA, the CDR3 is TGTGCCAGCAGTTCCACGACTAGCGGGGACACAGATACGCAGTATTTT.